This TCR beta chain was observed in a study of OX40 agonist ivuxolimab in advanced cancers. Background on the whole study: The costimulatory receptor OX40 (CD134) was targeted by ivuxolimab, a fully human IgG2 agonistic monoclonal antibody. The point of sequencing TCRbeta in the periphery was to test whether ivuxolimab changed TCR sequence diversity and drove clonal T-cell expansion. Partial responses occurred in three dose-escalation patients, of whom one had hepatocellular carcinoma and two had cutaneous melanoma. Of the 52 patients in dose escalation, about 20 had hepatocellular carcinoma, roughly 15 had melanoma, 9 had renal cell carcinoma and 9 had head and neck cancer. In the dose-escalation cohort, approximately 82% of patients were male, and the mean age was roughly 60 years, with a range of 23 to 79. The monotherapy dose-escalation portion (N ≈ 52 patients) of the phase I ivuxolimab trial is reported in the paper. Intravenous ivuxolimab was administered to patients every 2 weeks at six dose levels: 0.01, 0.1, 0.3, 1.5, 3 and 10 mg/kg. Prior anti-PD-1, anti-PD-L1 or anti-CTLA-4 therapy was permitted, and checkpoint inhibitors had been received by about 44% of dose-escalation patients. Overall results and qualifications from the work: Low levels of normalized T-cell clonal expansion were also seen in some nonresponding patients. Partial responders in the 0.1-3.0 mg/kg groups had among the lowest normalized peripheral clonal expansion, especially among CD8+ T cells. Clonal expansion of both CD4+ and CD8+ blood T cells was observed from baseline to week 6 at doses 0.1 to 3.0 mg/kg. After ivuxolimab, more expanded clones were found on average in CD8+ T cells than in CD4+ T cells. Antigen specificity was not determined for the clonally expanded peripheral T cells.

Patients with autoimmune disease history or receiving systemic immunosuppression were excluded from the trial. Peripheral blood for TCR sequencing was drawn from every dose cohort at baseline, at cycle 4 day 1 and at cycle 7 day 1. Samples came from an open-label, multicenter, first-in-human phase I dose-escalation trial of ivuxolimab. Adults with locally advanced or metastatic melanoma, renal cell carcinoma, hepatocellular carcinoma or head and neck squamous cell carcinoma were enrolled in the trial. Before TCR sequencing, CD4+ and CD8+ T cells were separately sorted from peripheral blood. V is shortened by 7 bases, J by 8 bases, and the region joining them spans 14 bases. The CDR3, from cysteine to phenylalanine, totals 12 residues. Only the CDR3 region is kept as DNA, spanning 36 bases read in frame from base 1. In the germline V gene (reference sequence), CDR1 corresponds to LNHDA and CDR2 to SQIVND.

To sequence the TCRbeta CDR3 region, genomic DNA was isolated from the sorted cells. TCRbeta CDR3 regions were sequenced using the immunoSEQ Assay. TCRdb's version of the immuneACCESS table is confined to in-frame rearrangements and falls short of the full clone set. An unresolved V gene accounts for under half of the shortfall where checked; the remainder is of unknown origin. The sample yields around 70,000 clones; more than 85% were counted once. About 0.95% of the sample is in the top ten clones. As concerns this clone: Its antigen is unknown. Per-base quality was not reported, and no clone a single base away is much larger than it.

Recombination linked TRBV19 to TRBJ1-2; there is no confident call for the D gene. The specimen comprised CD4+ or CD8+ T cells sorted from blood, sampled in a trial of the OX40 agonist ivuxolimab. The receptor comes from an adult with an advanced solid tumor such as melanoma, head and neck, liver or kidney cancer. The CDR3 protein sequence reads: CASTTRVEGYTF. The base sequence is TGTGCCAGTACCACCCGGGTTGAAGGCTACACCTTC.